A selection of T cell receptor beta chains follows, all from one sample in a study of human T cells and chemical hapten exposure. Using its own MiXCR run on the RACE reads, TCRdb lists one record per CDR3 protein. The sample lists around 82,000 distinct CDR3 sequences, 5% to 8.5% seen once, with 1.3% in the top ten. Sample: whole blood, taken in connection with sensitization to the hapten diphenylcyclopropenone (DPC). These TCRs come from a woman aged 30 to 39 with alopecia areata. Some clones in this sample may be carry-over from other donors' samples. Each CDR3 is given with its conserved first and last residue.

>TRBJ2-7|TRBV20-1
CSARSGARSSYEQYF
>TRBJ1-5|TRBV2
CASSPQGGNQPQHF
>TRBJ1-3|TRBV18
CASSPQGTGNTIYF
>TRBJ1-1|TRBV30
CAWVRIGGLTEAFF
>TRBJ1-5|TRBV7-2
CASSLFDSSNQPQHF
>TRBJ1-5|TRBV2
CASSERGVSNQPQHF
>TRBJ1-6|TRBV2
CASSASALGLGSPLHF
>TRBJ2-5|TRBV3-1
CASSPGLAGAYQETQYF
>TRBJ1-5|TRBV6-1
CASSQGQGVSNQPQHF
>TRBJ2-4|TRBV4-2
CASSQSSGGGTKNIQYF
>TRBJ1-2|TRBV3-1
CASSQDTGNGYTF
>TRBJ1-4|TRBV19
CASSISATNEKLFF
>TRBJ2-3|TRBV7-9
CASTTLAGTSTDTQYF
>TRBJ1-2|TRBV27
CASRTRNRDGLGYTF
>TRBJ2-1|TRBV20-1
CSAREADRAGNEQFF
>TRBJ2-1|TRBV6-6
CASSYGGGSSYNEQFF
>TRBJ1-1|TRBV2
CASSDGLMNTEAFF
>TRBJ2-5|TRBV12-3/TRBV12-4
CASSLFGQGTQETQYF
>TRBJ2-2|TRBV6-1
CASSDRGRNTGELFF
>TRBJ1-5|TRBV6-5
CASSPTRTRAQPQHF
>TRBJ1-1|TRBV2
CASSETGGGTEAFF
>TRBJ1-1|TRBV12-3/TRBV12-4
CASHAGGREAFF
>TRBJ1-1|TRBV12-3/TRBV12-4
CASSPQYSPPGEAFF
>TRBJ1-2|TRBV3-1
CASRHADRLTEGYTF
>TRBJ2-7|TRBV5-1
CASSTGQAAYEQYF
>TRBJ2-1|TRBV27
CASRAGVENNEQFF
>TRBJ2-5|TRBV6-2/TRBV6-3
CASSYSREGQGLQETQYF
>TRBJ1-2|TRBV20-1
CSARGTAASRYGYTF